The 9 T cell receptor beta chains reported below all come from one sample, sequenced in a study of T cells in Graves' hyperthyroidism and ophthalmopathy. Amplification of TCR beta CDR3 regions was performed using RNA transcripts as template. The primer set for the first-round RT-PCR of the TCR CDR3 was HTBI. Using its own MiXCR run on the multiplex PCR reads, TCRdb lists one record per CDR3 protein. The table includes hundreds of thousands of distinct CDR3 sequences, under 15% detected once. Sequencing used blood. The receptors were sampled from a woman in her thirties or forties with Graves' ophthalmopathy.

In its sample, this clonotype was seen many times. V and J are TRBV11-2 and TRBJ1-2; 9 nucleotides line up with TRBD1. Trimming cost V 5 bases and J 8 bases; bases outside gene matches: 24. The germline V gene has CDR1 SGHAT and CDR2 FQNNGV. The CDR3 has 19 amino acids. CDR3 nucleotides: TGTGCCAGCAGCCGACGGGGGTTCGGTGGGACAGGGACCCCGGGCGGCTACACCTTC. This codes for CASSRRGFGGTGTPGGYTF.

The CDR3 here is CASSWGGGGWTEAFF. Written as DNA, the CDR3 is TGTGCCAGCAGCTGGGGGGGAGGGGGCTGGACTGAAGCTTTCTTT. The J gene is TRBJ1-1, the V gene TRBV7-2, with 7 bases fitting TRBD1. The CDR3 consists of 15 residues. Per the germline V gene, CDR1 is SGHTA and CDR2 is FQGNSA. The V gene end was trimmed by 4 bases and the J gene end by 5 bases; junction bases not matched to a gene: 10.

This clonotype was found many times. The chain couples TRBV20-1 to TRBJ2-7; D gene ambiguous. CDR3 length: 16 residues. V was cut by 2 bases and J by 0 bases, with 17 bases left in between. CDR1 DFQATT and CDR2 SNEGSKA come from the germline V gene (reference sequence). The DNA for the CDR3 is TGCAGTGCTAGACCCCTGGGTAATTCCTACTCCTACGAGCAGTACTTC. It is translated as CSARPLGNSYSYEQYF.

The rearrangement joins TRBV11-1 to TRBJ2-7; 9 bases match TRBD2. Germline V gives CDR1 SGHAT, CDR2 FQDESV (reference sequence). V lost 4 bases and J lost 0; bases outside the gene matches: 7. The CDR3 totals 16 residues. The CDR3 DNA is TGTGCCAGCAGCTCGAAGAGCGGGAGGTTCTCCTACGAGCAGTACTTC. Encoded protein: CASSSKSGRFSYEQYF.

This clonotype was detected many times. This chain links TRBV6-5 with TRBJ1-1; possibly TRBD1 for D (5 bases). This CDR3 is 14 amino acids long. V was trimmed by 0 bases and J by 4 bases, leaving 9 bases between them. In germline, CDR1 is MNHEY, CDR2 SVGAGI. The CDR3 sequence is CASSYSGGSTEAFF. The CDR3 nucleotides are TGTGCCAGCAGTTACTCCGGGGGGTCCACTGAAGCTTTCTTT.

This clonotype has more than one count but fewer than ten. The chain carries TRBV10-3 and TRBJ2-5; D gene unclear. The CDR3 totals 13 residues. V was shortened by 8 bases and J by 5 bases, with 15 bases between the two germline ends. Germline CDR1 and CDR2: ENHRY and SYGVKD. In DNA form, the CDR3 reads TGTGCCATCCGAGCCTCGTTACGGGAGACCCAGTACTTC. Translation: CAIRASLRETQYF.

This clonotype was found many times. This chain connects TRBV7-2 to TRBJ2-1, with TRBD2 identical over 9 bases. Germline values: CDR1 SGHTA, CDR2 FQGNSA. J lost 6 bases, V lost 8 bases, and 11 bases had no gene match. The CDR3 loop spans 15 amino acids. The DNA for the CDR3 is TGTGCCAGCGCCCCCGGGACTAGCTCTGTCAATGAGCAGTTCTTC. This translates into CASAPGTSSVNEQFF.

This clonotype was counted at least ten times. This chain joins TRBV18 and TRBJ1-6; D may be TRBD1 (5 bases). Trimming cost V 5 bases and J 7 bases, with 9 bases left between them. Looked up from germline, CDR1 is KGHSH and CDR2 is LQKENI. The CDR3 is 13 residues long. This CDR3 reads CASSWDVNSPLHF. DNA of the CDR3: TGTGCCAGCTCATGGGACGTCAATTCACCCCTCCACTTT.

In this sample, this clonotype turned up many times. The chain recombines TRBV6-1 with TRBJ2-2; D is unclear. Trimming stripped 4 bases from V and 5 bases from J, with 8 bases between. CDR1 MNHNS and CDR2 SASEGT come from the germline V gene. The CDR3 extends over 13 amino acids. The CDR3 DNA reads TGTGCCAGCAGTGCCGGGTGGACCGGGGAGCTGTTTTTT. This codes for CASSAGWTGELFF.